Listed below are T cell receptor beta chains from one sample, sequenced in a study of identical twins. One entry per CDR3 protein, called by TCRdb with MiXCR from the 5' RACE reads. Here the sample spans 470,000 or so distinct CDR3 sequences, 20% to 25% being singletons. Separately, the same data were catalogued under a study of T cells expressing NK-cell markers.

Sequencing was done on a sample of CD4+ T cells sorted from blood. Receptors were obtained from a woman in her late teens or twenties in good health. Each CDR3 is given with its conserved first and last residue. Each record gives: D gene, J gene, clone size, V gene, CDR3 DNA, CDR3 protein. A D gene is named only where the DNA matches it firmly. Not every row has a clone size; where given, it reads once, few, many or a size class.

. TRBJ2-1 . TRBV20-1 TGCAGTGCTAGACTGTCGGGGGGCCCTTACAATGAGCAGTTCTTC CSARLSGGPYNEQFF
. TRBJ2-5 few TRBV20-1 TGCAGTGCTAGGAGCCGGGGGCACGAGACCCAGTACTTC CSARSRGHETQYF
TRBD1 TRBJ2-7 . TRBV12-5 TGTGCTAGTGGTTACCCCAACAGGGGCTACGAGCAGTACTTC CASGYPNRGYEQYF
. TRBJ2-5 . TRBV20-1 TGCAGTGCTAGTGGACAGAGCCAAGAGACCCAGTACTTC CSASGQSQETQYF
. TRBJ2-1 . TRBV20-1 TGCAGTGCTAGTCCGGGGGACAATGAGCAGTTCTTC CSASPGDNEQFF
TRBD1 TRBJ1-2 few TRBV20-1 TGCAGTGCCACCGGGACAGCAATGGATGGCTACACCTTC CSATGTAMDGYTF
. TRBJ2-2 many TRBV13 TGTGCCAGCAGCTTAACGGCAGGAGCGAACACCGGGGAGCTGTTTTTT CASSLTAGANTGELFF
. TRBJ1-4 . TRBV18 TGTGCCAGCTCACCACGGATGGAAAAACTGTTTTTT CASSPRMEKLFF
TRBD1 TRBJ2-5 . TRBV20-1 TGCAGTGCAACTATCACCGGGACAGGGGAAGAGACCCAGTACTTC CSATITGTGEETQYF
. TRBJ2-1 . TRBV5-1 TGCGCCAGCAGCTTGGCCGTCACTGCCGCCCACAATGAGCAGTTCTTC CASSLAVTAAHNEQFF
TRBD2 TRBJ2-3 . TRBV20-1 TGCAGTGCTATCATTCGGGGGAGGGCAGATACGCAGTATTTT CSAIIRGRADTQYF
. TRBJ2-2 . TRBV5-1 TGCGCCAGCAGCTTGGACGTTGGGGGGGCCACCGGGGAGCTGTTTTTT CASSLDVGGATGELFF
. TRBJ1-1 few TRBV6-2/TRBV6-3 TGTGCCAGCAACTCTGGGGAGCCCAACACTGAAGCTTTCTTT CASNSGEPNTEAFF
. TRBJ2-2 few TRBV12-3/TRBV12-4 TGTGCCAGCAGTTTCGCGGTTACGAACACCGGGGAGCTGTTTTTT CASSFAVTNTGELFF
. TRBJ2-7 . TRBV3-1 TGTGCCAGCAGCCAAGAGACTAGAGTAAGCTACGAGCAGTACTTC CASSQETRVSYEQYF
. TRBJ2-3 . TRBV5-1 TGCGCCAGCAGCTTGGAGTTAGATACGCAGTATTTT CASSLELDTQYF
. TRBJ2-7 few TRBV12-3/TRBV12-4 TGTGCCAGCAGTATACGACTCGAGCAGTACTTC CASSIRLEQYF
. TRBJ2-1 few TRBV12-3/TRBV12-4 TGTGCCAGCACCCTAGGGCGGAGCTCCTACAATGAGCAGTTCTTC CASTLGRSSYNEQFF
. TRBJ2-7 . TRBV10-3 TGTGCCATCAGTGAGAACCAAGGGGAGCAGTACTTC CAISENQGEQYF
. TRBJ2-1 many TRBV5-1 TGTGCCAGCAGTTTAAGTGGGACCTCCTACAATGAGCAGTTCTTC CASSLSGTSYNEQFF
. TRBJ1-5 few TRBV7-3 TGCGCCAGCAGCTTGTACGGCGAGGGTCAGCCCCAGCATTTT CASSLYGEGQPQHF
. TRBJ2-7 . TRBV27 TGTGCCAGCGGAACTAGCACTACCTACGAGCAGTACTTC CASGTSTTYEQYF
TRBD2 TRBJ2-1 . TRBV10-3 TGTGCCATCATGACCGGGACTAGCGGCAATGAGCAGTTCTTC CAIMTGTSGNEQFF
. TRBJ2-3 . TRBV15 TGTGCCACCAGCAGGATGGGGCCGGAGAAAGATAGCACAGATACGCAGTATTTT CATSRMGPEKDSTDTQYF
. TRBJ1-1 few TRBV5-1 TGCGCCAGCAGCTTCGGACCGCGGAACACTGAAGCTTTCTTT CASSFGPRNTEAFF
. TRBJ1-1 few TRBV6-1 TGTGCCAGCACCTTAACGTGGGGGTTGAGGAACACTGAAGCTTTCTTT CASTLTWGLRNTEAFF